The rows below give T cell receptor beta chains drawn from one sample of a study of early T cells in non-severe SARS-CoV-2 infection. TCRdb redid the calling of the 5' RACE reads with MiXCR, one entry per CDR3 protein. The profile shows about 35,000 distinct CDR3 sequences, around 4.6% of them singletons. Material: whole blood. The source is an adult who was a healthcare worker with PCR-confirmed SARS-CoV-2 infection or an uninfected control (not recorded which). Both conserved end residues are trimmed from each CDR3. D genes are given only for firm matches.

d_call j_call v_call cdr3_aa
TRBD1 TRBJ2-3 TRBV7-7 ASSPSEGAQY
- TRBJ1-2 TRBV6-1 ASSGTGNYGYT
TRBD1 TRBJ2-1 TRBV6-1 ASSVDRVTYNEQF
- TRBJ1-1 TRBV3-1 ASEGGVAEAF
- TRBJ1-1 TRBV11-3 ASSLDRDTEAF
- TRBJ2-2 TRBV7-3 ASSSTNTGELF
TRBD2 TRBJ2-3 TRBV4-3 ASSQPSGGHRNSTDTQY
- TRBJ1-1 TRBV5-1 ASSLDSRAPEAF
TRBD1 TRBJ2-3 TRBV6-6 ASSYSTGGSDTQY
- TRBJ1-1 TRBV29-1 SVARNTEAF
TRBD2 TRBJ2-1 TRBV6-2/TRBV6-3 ASSWPREVSGSYNEQF
- TRBJ2-1 TRBV20-1 SARDLTVYNEQF
TRBD2 TRBJ2-7 TRBV11-2 ASAGTSGLLEQY
- TRBJ2-5 TRBV20-1 SARDPPGQETQY
TRBD1 TRBJ2-5 TRBV5-4 ASSPPGTGAQETQY
- TRBJ2-7 TRBV7-9 ASSPGGTVYEQY
- TRBJ2-7 TRBV28 ASRVGGKPYEQY
- TRBJ2-2 TRBV7-3 ASSLGNTGELF
- TRBJ2-7 TRBV27 ASPPVSSDPYEQY
TRBD2 TRBJ2-3 TRBV10-2 ASSVAGGRNTQY